The sequence of this TCR beta chain was determined in a study of CD8 T cells in ankylosing spondylitis. This clonotype occurred many times. Its target is unknown. Regarding the study as a whole: Seemingly characteristic of ankylosing spondylitis blood was a TCR beta motif consisting of about 8 highly homologous variants. According to the report, clones linked to the disease were significantly enriched in matched synovial fluid samples taken from ankylosing spondylitis patients.

V gave up 1 base and J gave up 4 bases, with 14 bases separating them. The germline V gene has CDR1 ENHRY and CDR2 SYGVKD. The CDR3 runs 16 residues. Via MiXCR, TCRdb re-called the 5' RACE reads, giving one row per CDR3 protein. The table shows roughly 230,000 distinct CDR3 sequences, with 8% to 10% occurring only once. Material for sequencing was blood, either unsorted or a sorted T cell fraction (not recorded which). This TCR came from a female donor with ankylosing spondylitis or in good health (not recorded which). The chain joins TRBV10-3 to TRBJ1-3, with a possible D match to TRBD1 (5 bases). The DNA of the CDR3 is TGTGCCATCAGTGAGTGGGAGGGACGTCCGGGAAACACCATATATTTT. Its translation is CAISEWEGRPGNTIYF.